The clone carrying this TCR beta chain was seen a few times. Germline V CDR1 and CDR2: MNHEY, SMNVEV (reference sequence). The CDR3 totals 14 residues. The V gene lost 4 bases and the J gene lost 2 bases, with 11 bases spanning the gap. The data were obtained in a study of patients and donors after allogeneic stem cell transplantation. TCRdb ran MiXCR on the RT-PCR reads and lists one entry per CDR3 protein. The sample includes fewer than 180,000 distinct CDR3 sequences, approximately 40% of them seen just once. The source is a human donor who was either an allogeneic HSCT recipient or a stem cell or donor lymphocyte infusion donor (not recorded which). It is not recorded whose cells these are; they may come from a transplant donor. The chain couples TRBV27 to TRBJ1-2, with D possibly TRBD1 on 5 matching bases. Sample: blood, either unsorted or a sorted T cell fraction (not recorded which). The CDR3 coding sequence is TGTGCCAGCAGTTCCCTCGACAGAAACTATGGCTACACCTTC. Protein sequence: CASSSLDRNYGYTF.